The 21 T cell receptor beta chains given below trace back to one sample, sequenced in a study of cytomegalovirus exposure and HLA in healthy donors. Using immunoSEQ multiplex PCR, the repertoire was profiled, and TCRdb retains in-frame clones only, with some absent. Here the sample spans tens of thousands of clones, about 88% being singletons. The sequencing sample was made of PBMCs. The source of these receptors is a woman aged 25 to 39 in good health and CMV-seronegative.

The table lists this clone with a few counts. CDR3 loop: CASSLDEGDQPQHF. DNA of the CDR3: TGCGCCAGCAGCCTGGACGAGGGTGATCAGCCCCAGCATTTT. This chain joins TRBV5-1 and TRBJ1-5; D is undetermined. V was clipped by 4 bases and J by 5 bases, with 13 bases between them. The germline V gene encodes CDR1 SGHRS and CDR2 YFSETQ. The CDR3 extends over 14 amino acids. The entire variable domain, with the rest obtained from reference TRBV5-1 and TRBJ1-5, is as follows: KAGVTQTPRYLIKTRGQQVTLSCSPISGHRSVSWYQQTPGQGLQFLFEYFSETQRNKGNFPGRFSGRQFSNSRSEMNVSTLELGDSALYLCASSLDEGDQPQHFGDGTRLSIL.

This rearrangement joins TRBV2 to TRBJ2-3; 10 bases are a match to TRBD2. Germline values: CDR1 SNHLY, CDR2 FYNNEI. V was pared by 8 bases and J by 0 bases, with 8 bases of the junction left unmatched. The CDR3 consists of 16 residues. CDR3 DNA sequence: TGTGCCAGCCCTGAGGGAGCGGGAGGGAGCACAGATACGCAGTATTTT. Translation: CASPEGAGGSTDTQYF.

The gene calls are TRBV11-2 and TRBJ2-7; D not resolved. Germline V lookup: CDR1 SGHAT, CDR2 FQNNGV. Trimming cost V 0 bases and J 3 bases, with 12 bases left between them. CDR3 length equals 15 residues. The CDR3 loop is CASSLERLGLYEQYF. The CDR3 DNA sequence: TGTGCCAGCAGCTTAGAGCGGTTAGGTCTCTACGAGCAGTACTTC.

The CDR3 spells CASSYGGAGYNEQFF. The DNA for the CDR3 is TGTGCCAGCAGTTATGGGGGGGCAGGCTACAATGAGCAGTTCTTC. The gene calls are TRBV27 and TRBJ2-1; perhaps TRBD2 as D (7 bases). With 4 bases removed from V and 3 bases from J, the gap between germline ends came to 13 bases. This CDR3 has 15 residues. Per the germline V gene, CDR1 is MNHEY and CDR2 is SMNVEV (reference sequence).

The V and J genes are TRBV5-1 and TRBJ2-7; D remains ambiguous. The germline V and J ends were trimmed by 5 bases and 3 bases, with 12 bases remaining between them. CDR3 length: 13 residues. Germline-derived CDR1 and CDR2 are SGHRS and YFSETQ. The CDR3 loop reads CASSLTAYYEQYF. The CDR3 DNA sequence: TGCGCCAGCAGTCTCACAGCATACTACGAGCAGTACTTC.

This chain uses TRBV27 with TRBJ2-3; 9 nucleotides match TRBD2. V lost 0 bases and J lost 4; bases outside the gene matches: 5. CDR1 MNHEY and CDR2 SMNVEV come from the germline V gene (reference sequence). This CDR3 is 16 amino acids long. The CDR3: CASSLSPSGMADTQYF. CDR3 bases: TGTGCCAGCAGTTTATCGCCTAGCGGGATGGCAGATACGCAGTATTTT.

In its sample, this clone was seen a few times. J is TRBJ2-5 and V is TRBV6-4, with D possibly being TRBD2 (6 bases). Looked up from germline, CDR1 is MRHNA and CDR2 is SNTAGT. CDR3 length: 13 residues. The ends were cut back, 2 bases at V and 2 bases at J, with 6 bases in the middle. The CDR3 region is CASSDREQETQYF. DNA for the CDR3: TGTGCCAGCAGTGACCGGGAGCAAGAGACCCAGTACTTC.

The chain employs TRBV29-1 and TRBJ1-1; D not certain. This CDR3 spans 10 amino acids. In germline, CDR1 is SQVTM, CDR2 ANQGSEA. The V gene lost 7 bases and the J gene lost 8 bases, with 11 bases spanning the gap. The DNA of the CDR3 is TGCAGCGGTGACTCGAGGGAAGCTTTCTTT. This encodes CSGDSREAFF. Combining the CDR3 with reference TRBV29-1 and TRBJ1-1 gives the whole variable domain SAVISQKPSRDICQRGTSLTIQCQVDSQVTMMFWYRQQPGQSLTLIATANQGSEATYESGFVIDKFPISRPNLTFSTLTVSNMSPEDSSIYLCSGDSREAFFGQGTRLTVV.

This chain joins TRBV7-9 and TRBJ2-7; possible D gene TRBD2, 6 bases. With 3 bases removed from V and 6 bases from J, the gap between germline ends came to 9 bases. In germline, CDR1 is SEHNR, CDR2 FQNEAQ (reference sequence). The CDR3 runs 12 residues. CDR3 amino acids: CASSFPGGEQYF. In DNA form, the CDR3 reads TGTGCCAGCAGCTTTCCCGGGGGCGAGCAGTACTTC.

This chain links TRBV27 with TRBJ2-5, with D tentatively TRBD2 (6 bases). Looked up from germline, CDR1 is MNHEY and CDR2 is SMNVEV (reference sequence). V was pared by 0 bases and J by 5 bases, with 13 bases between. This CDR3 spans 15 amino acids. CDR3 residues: CASSLSAGWWETQYF. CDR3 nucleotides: TGTGCCAGCAGTTTATCGGCGGGATGGTGGGAGACCCAGTACTTC.

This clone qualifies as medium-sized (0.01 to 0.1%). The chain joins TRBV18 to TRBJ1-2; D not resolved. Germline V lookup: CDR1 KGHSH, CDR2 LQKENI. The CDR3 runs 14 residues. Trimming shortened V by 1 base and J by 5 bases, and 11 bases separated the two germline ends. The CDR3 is CASSPRAVIYGYTF. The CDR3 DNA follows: TGTGCCAGCTCACCACGGGCAGTTATTTATGGCTACACCTTC.

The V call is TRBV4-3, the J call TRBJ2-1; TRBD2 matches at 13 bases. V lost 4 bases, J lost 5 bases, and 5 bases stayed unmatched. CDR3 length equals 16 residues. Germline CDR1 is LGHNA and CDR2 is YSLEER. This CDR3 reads CASSPLAGGINNEQFF. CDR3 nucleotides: TGCGCCAGCAGCCCACTAGCGGGAGGGATAAACAATGAGCAGTTCTTC.

CDR3 sequence reads: CASRRFGDGYTF. As DNA, the CDR3 is TGTGCCAGCAGGAGGTTCGGTGATGGCTACACCTTC. The rearrangement joins TRBV7-2 to TRBJ1-2, with D unresolved. In germline, CDR1 is SGHTA, CDR2 FQGNSA. The V end lost 6 bases, the J end lost 6 bases, and 11 bases lay between the germline ends. The length of the CDR3 is 12 residues.

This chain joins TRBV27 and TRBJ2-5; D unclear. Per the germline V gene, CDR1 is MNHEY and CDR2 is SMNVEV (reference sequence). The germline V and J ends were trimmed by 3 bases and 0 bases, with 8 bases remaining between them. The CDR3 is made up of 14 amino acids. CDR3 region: CASSFLQDQETQYF. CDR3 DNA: TGTGCCAGCAGTTTCTTACAAGACCAAGAGACCCAGTACTTC.

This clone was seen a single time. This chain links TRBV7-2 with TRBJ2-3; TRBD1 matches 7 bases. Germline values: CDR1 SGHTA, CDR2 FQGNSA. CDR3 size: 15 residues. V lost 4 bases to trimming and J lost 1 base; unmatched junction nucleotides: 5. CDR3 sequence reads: CASSSWTGGTDTQYF. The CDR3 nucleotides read TGTGCCAGCAGCTCTTGGACAGGCGGCACAGATACGCAGTATTTT.

The CDR3 protein is CASSLIGGREDGYTF. For the CDR3, the DNA is TGTGCCAGCAGTTTAATCGGGGGGCGTGAGGATGGCTACACCTTC. V gene TRBV28 combines with J gene TRBJ1-2; TRBD1 might be the D (6 bases). Trimming stripped 2 bases from V and 6 bases from J, with 16 bases between. The length of the CDR3 is 15 residues. Germline CDR1 and CDR2: MDHEN and SYDVKM.

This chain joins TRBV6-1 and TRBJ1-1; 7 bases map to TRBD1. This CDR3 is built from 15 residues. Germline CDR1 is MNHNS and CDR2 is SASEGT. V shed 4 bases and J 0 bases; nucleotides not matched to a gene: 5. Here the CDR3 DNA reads TGTGCCAGCAGTGGCTGGACAGGACTGAACACTGAAGCTTTCTTT. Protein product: CASSGWTGLNTEAFF.

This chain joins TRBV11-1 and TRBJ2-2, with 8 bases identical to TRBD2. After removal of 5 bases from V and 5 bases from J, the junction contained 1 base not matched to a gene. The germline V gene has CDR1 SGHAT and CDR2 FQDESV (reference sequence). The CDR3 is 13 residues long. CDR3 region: CASSREGTGELFF. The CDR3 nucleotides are TGTGCCAGCAGCCGGGAGGGGACCGGGGAGCTGTTTTTT.

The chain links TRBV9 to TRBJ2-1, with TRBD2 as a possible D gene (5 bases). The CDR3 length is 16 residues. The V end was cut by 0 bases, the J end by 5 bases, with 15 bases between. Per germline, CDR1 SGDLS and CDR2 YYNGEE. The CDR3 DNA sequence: TGTGCCAGCAGCGTAGCTGTCATAGCGCGAAACAATGAGCAGTTCTTC. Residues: CASSVAVIARNNEQFF.

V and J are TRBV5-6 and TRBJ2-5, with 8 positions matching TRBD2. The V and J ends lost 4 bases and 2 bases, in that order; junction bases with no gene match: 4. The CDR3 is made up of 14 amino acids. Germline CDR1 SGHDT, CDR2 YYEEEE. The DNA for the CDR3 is TGTGCCAGCAGCCGCCGGGGGGGGCAAGAGACCCAGTACTTC. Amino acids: CASSRRGGQETQYF.

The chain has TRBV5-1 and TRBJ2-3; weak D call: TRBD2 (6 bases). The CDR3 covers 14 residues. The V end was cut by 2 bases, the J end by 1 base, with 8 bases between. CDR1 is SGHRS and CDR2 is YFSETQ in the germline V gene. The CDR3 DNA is TGCGCCAGCAGCTTTACGGGGGGCACAGATACGCAGTATTTT. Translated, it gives CASSFTGGTDTQYF.